This entry lists 6 T cell receptor beta chains sequenced from one sample in a study of metastatic and nonmetastatic thyroid tumors (TCRdb year 2020). None of the patients had been given any treatment before thyroid surgery. The library was prepared using PCR. Sequencing was carried out with an Illumina HiSeq 4000. TCRdb reran the public reads through fastp at Q25 and MiXCR, keeping productive beta chains. Within this sample are thousands of clones, with 20% to 25% of them counted one time only. Of the sample, around 21% falls within the top ten clones. The sample consisted of tumor tissue. The receptor source for this set is a male donor with papillary thyroid cancer or a benign thyroid nodule (not recorded which). Some clones in this sample may be carry-over from other donors' samples.

Notes on this clone: A much larger clone is a single base away; this may be a read error. CDR3 in DNA: TGTGCCAGCAGCTTGGGAGGGACATGCTGGGAAAAACTGTTTTTT. As protein: CASSLGGTCWEKLFF. The V call is TRBV7-9, the J call TRBJ1-4; perhaps TRBD1 as D (6 bases). Germline CDR1 is SEHNR and CDR2 is FQNEAQ (reference sequence). V was cut by 3 bases and J by 8 bases, with 16 bases left in between. CDR3 size: 15 residues.

V gene TRBV20-1 combines with J gene TRBJ2-7, with TRBD2 matching over 7 bases. The J segment lost 3 bases and the V segment lost 1 base, leaving 18 bases of the junction unmatched. CDR3 length: 18 residues. From germline, CDR1 is DFQATT and CDR2 SNEGSKA (reference sequence). The chain's CDR3 is CSARGADPSGSFLYEQYF. The DNA of the CDR3 is TGCAGTGCTAGAGGGGCCGATCCTAGCGGAAGTTTCCTCTACGAGCAGTACTTC.

By frequency in the sample, this clone is medium-sized (0.01 to 0.1%). The V call is TRBV2, the J call TRBJ2-7; D is unresolved. V lost 4 bases to trimming and J lost 0 bases, with 4 bases between them. Per the germline V gene, CDR1 is SNHLY and CDR2 is FYNNEI. The CDR3 is 12 residues long. Written as DNA, the CDR3 is TGTGCCAGCAGTGGGACCTCCTACGAGCAGTACTTC. Residues: CASSGTSYEQYF.

This clone has ten or more counts. The rearrangement joins TRBV5-1 to TRBJ2-3, with 8 positions matching TRBD2. The CDR3 runs to 16 residues. The germline V gene has CDR1 SGHRS and CDR2 YFSETQ. V dropped 7 bases and J dropped 0; count of bases not matched to a gene: 10. CDR3 nucleotide sequence: TGCGCCAGCCGACCCCTAGCGGGTTTGAGCACAGATACGCAGTATTTT. Encoded protein: CASRPLAGLSTDTQYF.

The V call is TRBV5-1, the J call TRBJ2-1; TRBD2 matches 11 bases. The CDR3 has 15 residues. V dropped 5 bases and J dropped 14; count of bases not matched to a gene: 15. CDR1 SGHRS and CDR2 YFSETQ come from the germline V gene. CDR3 in amino acids: CASRITSGGSPPEFF. Written as DNA, the CDR3 is TGCGCCAGCAGGATAACTAGCGGGGGATCTCCGCCTGAGTTCTTC.

This clone is judged large. The V gene is TRBV19, the J gene TRBJ2-5; 7 bases agree with TRBD2. Germline loops: CDR1 LNHDA, CDR2 SQIVND (reference sequence). The CDR3 has 15 residues. V shed 1 base and J 2 bases; nucleotides not matched to a gene: 4. In DNA form, the CDR3 reads TGTGCCAGTAGTATAGGAACTAGCGCACAAGAGACCCAGTACTTC. It codes for CASSIGTSAQETQYF.